Sequencing of this TCR beta chain was carried out in a study of T cell responses to AZD1222 COVID-19 vaccine. Remarks on this clone: Its specificity is unknown.

Here immunoSEQ multiplex PCR was the method, and the copy in TCRdb shows in-frame clones only, minus some. Among some 89,000 clones listed, approximately 90% were seen once. The length of the CDR3 is 13 residues. The germline V gene has CDR1 SGHNT and CDR2 YYREEE (reference sequence). V trimming: 3 bases; J trimming: 8 bases; junction bases outside the gene matches: 5. Study observations and caveats: The donor group comprised mostly white British people and more females; the analysis possibly underestimated clonal diversity. Researchers report vaccine-associated CD4 TCRs spanning spike, with dominance at 160-218 and 743-854.

V usage is TRBV5-4 and J usage is TRBJ1-2; 9 bases map to TRBD1. This sequence originates from an adult in good health. The sequencing here drew on peripheral blood, taken on day 0 of AZD1222 vaccination. The CDR3 is CASSWGQGGGYTF. CDR3 nucleotide sequence: TGTGCCAGCAGCTGGGGACAGGGAGGCGGCTACACCTTC. Combining the CDR3 with reference TRBV5-4 and TRBJ1-2 gives the whole variable domain ETGVTQSPTHLIKTRGQQVTLRCSSQSGHNTVSWYQQALGQGPQFIFQYYREEENGRGNFPPRFSGLQFPNYSSELNVNALELDDSALYLCASSWGQGGGYTFGSGTRLTVV.